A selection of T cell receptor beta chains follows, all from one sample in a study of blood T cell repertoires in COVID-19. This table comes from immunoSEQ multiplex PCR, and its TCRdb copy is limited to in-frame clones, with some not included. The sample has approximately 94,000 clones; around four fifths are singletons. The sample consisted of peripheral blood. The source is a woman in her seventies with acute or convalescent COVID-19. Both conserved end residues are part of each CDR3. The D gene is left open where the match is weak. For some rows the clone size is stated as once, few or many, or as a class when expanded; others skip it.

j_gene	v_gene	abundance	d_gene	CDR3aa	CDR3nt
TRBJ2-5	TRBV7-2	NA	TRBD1	CASSSRTGGARETQYF	TGTGCCAGCAGCTCCAGGACAGGGGGCGCGCGGGAGACCCAGTACTTC
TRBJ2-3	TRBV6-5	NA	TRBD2	CASGGLAGHTDTQYF	TGTGCCAGCGGGGGACTAGCGGGGCACACAGATACGCAGTATTTT
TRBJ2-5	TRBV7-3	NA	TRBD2	CASSSGLAGGETQYF	TGTGCCAGCAGCTCAGGACTAGCGGGGGGAGAGACCCAGTACTTC
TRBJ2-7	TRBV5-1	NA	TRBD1	CASSLGPTGAQGEQYF	TGCGCCAGCAGCTTGGGGCCAACAGGGGCGCAGGGCGAGCAGTACTTC
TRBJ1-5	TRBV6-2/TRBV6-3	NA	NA	CASSYVAGLSNQPQHF	TGTGCCAGCAGTTACGTGGCAGGCCTTAGCAATCAGCCCCAGCATTTT
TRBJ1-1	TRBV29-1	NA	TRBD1	CSVETGGGTEAFF	TGCAGCGTTGAAACAGGGGGCGGCACTGAAGCTTTCTTT
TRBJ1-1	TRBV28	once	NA	CASNTGSTEAFF	TGTGCCAGCAACACAGGGAGCACTGAAGCTTTCTTT
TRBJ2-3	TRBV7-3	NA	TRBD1	CASSRTAGTGVQDTQYF	TGTGCCAGCAGCCGTACGGCGGGGACAGGGGTGCAAGATACGCAGTATTTT
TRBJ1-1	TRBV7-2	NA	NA	CASSLGPGYTEAFF	TGTGCCAGCAGCTTAGGTCCGGGGTACACTGAAGCTTTCTTT
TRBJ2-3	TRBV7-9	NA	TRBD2	CATGTSGGGTDTQYF	TGTGCCACCGGGACTAGCGGGGGAGGCACAGATACGCAGTATTTT
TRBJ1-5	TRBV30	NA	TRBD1	CAWSPDRGNQPQHF	TGTGCCTGGAGCCCGGACAGGGGGAATCAGCCCCAGCATTTT
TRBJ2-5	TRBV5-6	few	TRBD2	CASSTTSGGFIGETQYF	TGTGCCAGCAGCACCACTAGCGGGGGGTTTATAGGAGAGACCCAGTACTTC
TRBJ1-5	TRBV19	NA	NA	CASLEGVMSNQPQHF	TGTGCCAGTCTTGAGGGGGTAATGAGCAATCAGCCCCAGCATTTT
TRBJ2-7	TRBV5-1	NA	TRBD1	CASSPTGGADYEQYF	TGCGCCAGCAGCCCGACAGGGGGCGCGGACTACGAGCAGTACTTC
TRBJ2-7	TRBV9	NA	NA	CASSVEPGAYEQYF	TGTGCCAGCAGCGTAGAGCCAGGGGCCTACGAGCAGTACTTC
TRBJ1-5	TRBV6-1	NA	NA	CASSERERGQPQHF	TGTGCCAGCAGTGAGCGGGAAAGGGGACAGCCCCAGCATTTT
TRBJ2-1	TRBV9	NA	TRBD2	CASSARGGASEQFF	TGTGCCAGCAGCGCCCGCGGGGGGGCCTCTGAGCAGTTCTTC
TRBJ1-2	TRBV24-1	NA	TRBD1	CATSDFGTGGYTF	TGTGCCACCAGTGATTTCGGGACAGGTGGCTACACCTTC
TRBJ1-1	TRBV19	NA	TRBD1	CASSPDRGAEAFF	TGTGCCAGTAGTCCGGACAGGGGTGCTGAAGCTTTCTTT
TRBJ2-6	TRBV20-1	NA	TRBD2	CSASSLAGFSGANVLTF	TGCAGTGCTAGTTCTCTAGCGGGGTTCTCTGGGGCCAACGTCCTGACTTTC
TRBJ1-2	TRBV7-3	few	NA	CASSEQGWGYTF	TGTGCCAGCAGCGAACAGGGTTGGGGCTACACCTTC
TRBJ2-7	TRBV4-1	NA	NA	CASSQDSAGWYEQYF	TGCGCCAGCAGCCAAGATTCGGCAGGGTGGTACGAGCAGTACTTC
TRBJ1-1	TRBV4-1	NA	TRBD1	CASSQDFGTGRRAFF	TGCGCCAGCAGCCAAGACTTCGGGACAGGGAGGAGAGCTTTCTTT
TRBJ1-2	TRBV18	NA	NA	CASSPSGHGYTF	TGTGCCAGCTCACCATCAGGGCACGGCTACACCTTC
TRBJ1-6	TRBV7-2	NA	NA	CASSLAKVGSSPLHF	TGTGCCAGCAGCCTCGCAAAAGTTGGTAGTTCACCCCTCCACTTT
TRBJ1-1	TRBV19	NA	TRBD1	CASTVGQGTGTEAFF	TGTGCCAGTACGGTCGGACAGGGGACGGGCACTGAAGCTTTCTTT
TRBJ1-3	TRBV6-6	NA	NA	CASRRDSSSGNTIYF	TGTGCCAGCAGACGCGACAGCAGCTCTGGAAACACCATATATTTT
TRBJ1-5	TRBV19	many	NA	CASSDQGRQPQHF	TGTGCCAGTAGTGACCAGGGTCGGCAGCCCCAGCATTTT
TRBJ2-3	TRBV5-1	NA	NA	CASSLDGGATDTQYF	TGCGCCAGCAGCTTGGATGGGGGGGCAACAGATACGCAGTATTTT
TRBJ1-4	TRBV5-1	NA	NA	CASSLTGGGSNEKLFF	TGCGCCAGCAGCTTGACAGGCGGTGGGTCTAATGAAAAACTGTTTTTT
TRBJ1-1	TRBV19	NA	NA	CATLRNDRREAFF	TGTGCCACTCTCCGCAATGACAGGCGTGAAGCTTTCTTT
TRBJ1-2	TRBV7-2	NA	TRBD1	CASSLAGQAYGYTF	TGTGCCAGCAGCTTAGCCGGACAGGCTTATGGCTACACCTTC
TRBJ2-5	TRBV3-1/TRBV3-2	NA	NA	CASSLRGVRQETQYF	TGTGCCAGCAGCCTACGCGGGGTCAGACAAGAGACCCAGTACTTC
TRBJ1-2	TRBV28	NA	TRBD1	CASSYTGGGGYTF	TGTGCCAGCAGTTATACAGGGGGTGGTGGCTACACCTTC
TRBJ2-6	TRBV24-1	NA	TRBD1	CATSRTGGYGANVLTF	TGTGCCACCAGTAGGACAGGGGGTTATGGGGCCAACGTCCTGACTTTC
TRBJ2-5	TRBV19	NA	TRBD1	CASSIVGQGETQYF	TGTGCCAGTAGTATAGTTGGACAGGGGGAGACCCAGTACTTC
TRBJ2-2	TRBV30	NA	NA	CAWSGPQGITGELFF	TGTGCCTGGAGTGGCCCACAGGGAATCACCGGGGAGCTGTTTTTT
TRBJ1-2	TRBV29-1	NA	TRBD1	CSVSDRFYGYTF	TGCAGCGTATCGGACAGGTTCTATGGCTACACCTTC
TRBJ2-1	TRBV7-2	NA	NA	CASSFGGSSYNEQFF	TGTGCCAGCAGCTTCGGGGGAAGCTCCTACAATGAGCAGTTCTTC
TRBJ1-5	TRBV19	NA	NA	CASRWGGNQPQHF	TGTGCCAGTAGATGGGGGGGTAATCAGCCCCAGCATTTT
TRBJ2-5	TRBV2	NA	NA	CASSGLGRETQYF	TGTGCCAGCAGTGGTTTGGGGCGGGAGACCCAGTACTTC
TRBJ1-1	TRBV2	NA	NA	CASRTPEAFTEAFF	TGTGCCAGCAGGACCCCAGAGGCGTTCACTGAAGCTTTCTTT
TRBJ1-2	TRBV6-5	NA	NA	CASSYSVYRAGYTF	TGTGCCAGCAGTTACTCTGTATACAGGGCTGGCTACACCTTC
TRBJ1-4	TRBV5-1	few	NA	CASRTALGEKLFF	TGCGCCAGCAGGACAGCGTTGGGGGAAAAACTGTTTTTT
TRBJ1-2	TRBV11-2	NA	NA	CASSLAAADGYTF	TGTGCCAGCAGCTTAGCCGCGGCAGATGGCTACACCTTC
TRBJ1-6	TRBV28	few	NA	CASSGPDPSPLHF	TGTGCCAGCAGTGGGCCAGATCCTTCACCCCTCCACTTT
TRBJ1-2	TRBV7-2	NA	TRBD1	CASSFRDRNGYTF	TGTGCCAGCAGCTTCCGGGACAGGAATGGCTACACCTTC
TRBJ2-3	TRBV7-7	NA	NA	CASSLLGGTTDTQYF	TGTGCCAGCAGCTTGCTAGGGGGTACCACAGATACGCAGTATTTT
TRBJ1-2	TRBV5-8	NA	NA	CASTRSFGYTF	TGTGCCAGCACCCGTTCCTTTGGCTACACCTTC
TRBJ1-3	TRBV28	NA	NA	CASSPSGTPVTIYF	TGTGCCAGCAGTCCGAGCGGGACACCCGTCACCATATATTTT
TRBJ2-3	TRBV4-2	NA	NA	CASSQSRNGPDTQYF	TGTGCCAGCAGCCAGTCAAGGAATGGGCCAGATACGCAGTATTTT
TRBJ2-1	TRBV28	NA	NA	CASIRAQTYNEQFF	TGTGCCAGCATCAGGGCCCAAACCTACAATGAGCAGTTCTTC
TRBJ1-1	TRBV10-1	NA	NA	CASSGAKQPNTEAFF	TGCGCCAGCAGTGGGGCGAAGCAGCCGAACACTGAAGCTTTCTTT
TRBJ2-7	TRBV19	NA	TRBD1	CASQGQGSYEQYF	TGTGCCAGTCAGGGACAGGGGTCCTACGAGCAGTACTTC
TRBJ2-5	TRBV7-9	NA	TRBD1	CASSLTGGVETQYF	TGTGCCAGCAGCTTAACAGGGGGCGTAGAGACCCAGTACTTC